One sample yielded the 12 T cell receptor beta chains listed below, sequenced in a study of blood T cell repertoires in COVID-19. Some clones are missing from TCRdb's copy, which holds only in-frame ones; the method was immunoSEQ multiplex PCR. The sample records tens of thousands of clones, about 85% being singletons. Sequencing was carried out using peripheral blood. The receptors come from a man between 60 and 70 years old with acute or convalescent COVID-19.

J is TRBJ1-4 and V is TRBV7-2, with D possibly being TRBD1 (5 bases). Germline CDR1 is SGHTA and CDR2 is FQGNSA. The CDR3 runs to 16 residues. V gave up 5 bases and J gave up 0 bases, with 13 bases separating them. DNA for the CDR3: TGTGCCAGCAGCCGCGACAGAGTCTCAACTAATGAAAAACTGTTTTTT. As protein: CASSRDRVSTNEKLFF.

The CDR3 sequence: CASSLTQGFQETQYF. CDR3 nucleotides: TGTGCCAGCAGCTTAACCCAGGGTTTCCAAGAGACCCAGTACTTC. The chain uses TRBV7-2 and TRBJ2-5; a weak D match, TRBD1 (5 bases). V lost 2 bases to trimming and J lost 1 base, with 11 bases between them. This CDR3 contains 15 residues. The germline CDR1 and CDR2 sequences are SGHTA and FQGNSA. The variable domain in full, completed from reference TRBV7-2 and TRBJ2-5, reads GAGVSQSPSNKVTEKGKDVELRCDPISGHTALYWYRQSLGQGLEFLIYFQGNSAPDKSGLPSDRFSAERTGGSVSTLTIQRTQQEDSAVYLCASSLTQGFQETQYFGPGTRLLVL.

This clone was detected only once. This rearrangement joins TRBV27 to TRBJ2-5, with TRBD2 identical over 7 bases. The CDR3 is made up of 12 amino acids. CDR1 and CDR2 (germline): MNHEY, SMNVEV (reference sequence). J lost 5 bases, V lost 10 bases, and 7 bases had no gene match. For the CDR3, the DNA is TGTGCCACCGGCCGGGGGGTTGAGACCCAGTACTTC. The encoded protein is CATGRGVETQYF.

There are a few counts of this clone. The rearrangement links TRBV6-5 to TRBJ1-6; D is unclear. Deletions cut 10 bases from V and 8 bases from J, with 15 bases between. Germline CDR1 and CDR2: MNHEY and SVGAGI. CDR3 length: 13 amino acids. The CDR3 coding sequence is TGTGCCATTAGCGGACCAGTGCATTCACCCCTCCACTTT. It is translated as CAISGPVHSPLHF.

The chain recombines TRBV14 with TRBJ2-3; TRBD1 is a possible D gene (5 bases). Germline V gene lookup returns CDR1 SGHDN and CDR2 FVKESK. This CDR3 comprises 14 residues. Trimming stripped 1 base from V and 4 bases from J, with 9 bases between. The CDR3 DNA follows: TGTGCCAGCAGCCAAGTGGTGGGGCCAGATACGCAGTATTTT. Translation gives CASSQVVGPDTQYF.

The J gene is TRBJ1-2, the V gene TRBV7-2; 9 bases line up with TRBD1. Per the germline V gene, CDR1 is SGHTA and CDR2 is FQGNSA. This CDR3 is built from 17 residues. V was clipped by 6 bases and J by 4 bases; unmatched bases: 15. The CDR3 region has the DNA TGTGCCAGCAGTGTCCGGGACAGGGCTCTTCCTCGCTATGGCTACACCTTC. It is translated as CASSVRDRALPRYGYTF.

V and J are TRBV5-1 and TRBJ1-1; possibly TRBD1 for D (6 bases). Germline V lookup: CDR1 SGHRS, CDR2 YFSETQ. Trimming left V 5 bases short and J 0 bases short, with 17 bases between. This CDR3 comprises 16 residues. The CDR3 sequence is CASRAGGRGVNTEAFF. The CDR3 bases are TGCGCCAGCAGGGCCGGGGGGCGCGGGGTGAACACTGAAGCTTTCTTT.

The chain couples TRBV28 to TRBJ2-1; D might be TRBD2 (5 bases). The V end was cut by 5 bases, the J end by 2 bases, with 10 bases between. Germline V CDR1 and CDR2: MDHEN, SYDVKM. This CDR3 has 14 amino acids. CDR3 in amino acids: CASSLAGAYNEQFF. The CDR3 DNA reads as TGTGCCAGCAGTCTGGCGGGCGCCTACAATGAGCAGTTCTTC.

The chain combines TRBV28 with TRBJ2-2; no firm D call. The CDR3 contains 13 residues. CDR1 and CDR2 from the germline V gene are MDHEN and SYDVKM. V shed 8 bases and J shed 1 base, with 8 bases lying between them. The CDR3 loop reads CASLSRNTGELFF. CDR3 nucleotide sequence: TGTGCCAGCCTTAGCAGGAACACCGGGGAGCTGTTTTTT.

The chain carries TRBV6-5 and TRBJ1-1; D may be TRBD1 (5 bases). Trimming removed 2 bases at V and 1 base at J, with 5 bases between. This CDR3 contains 13 residues. The germline CDR1 and CDR2 sequences are MNHEY and SVGAGI. CDR3 residues: CASSYTGNTEAFF. CDR3 nucleotide sequence: TGTGCCAGCAGTTACACAGGGAACACTGAAGCTTTCTTT.

This chain joins TRBV7-2 and TRBJ2-3, with D possibly being TRBD1 (6 bases). V was trimmed by 5 bases and J by 5 bases, leaving 11 bases between them. The CDR3 totals 13 residues. Germline CDR1 reads SGHTA; CDR2 reads FQGNSA. As DNA, the CDR3 is TGTGCCAGCAGCCAACAGGGTAGAGATACGCAGTATTTT. As protein: CASSQQGRDTQYF.

This chain links TRBV5-6 with TRBJ1-1; the D gene is possibly TRBD1 (6 bases). Looked up from germline, CDR1 is SGHDT and CDR2 is YYEEEE. The CDR3 runs to 15 residues. Trimming shortened V by 4 bases and J by 3 bases, and 16 bases separated the two germline ends. The CDR3: CASSLSPQGHTEAFF. CDR3 DNA sequence: TGTGCCAGCAGCCTTTCCCCACAGGGCCACACTGAAGCTTTCTTT. Complete variable domain (other parts from reference TRBV5-6 and TRBJ1-1): DAGVTQSPTHLIKTRGQQVTLRCSPKSGHDTVSWYQQALGQGPQFIFQYYEEEERQRGNFPDRFSGHQFPNYSSELNVNALLLGDSALYLCASSLSPQGHTEAFFGQGTRLTVV.